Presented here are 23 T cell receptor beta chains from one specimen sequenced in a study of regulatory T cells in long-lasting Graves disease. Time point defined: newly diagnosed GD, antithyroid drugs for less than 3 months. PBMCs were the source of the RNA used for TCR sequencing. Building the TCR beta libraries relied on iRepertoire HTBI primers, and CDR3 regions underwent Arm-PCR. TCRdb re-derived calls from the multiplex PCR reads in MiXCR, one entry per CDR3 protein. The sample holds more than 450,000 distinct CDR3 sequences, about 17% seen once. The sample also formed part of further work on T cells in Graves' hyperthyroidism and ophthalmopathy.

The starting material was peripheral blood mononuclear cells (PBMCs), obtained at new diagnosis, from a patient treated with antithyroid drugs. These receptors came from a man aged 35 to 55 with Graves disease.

CDR3 protein: CASSQVAGVSYEQYF. CDR3 nucleotides: TGTGCCAGCAGCCAGGTCGCGGGGGTTTCCTACGAGCAGTACTTC. The chain employs TRBV7-9 and TRBJ2-7; 7 nucleotides line up with TRBD2. The germline CDR1 and CDR2 sequences are SEHNR and FQNEAQ (reference sequence). The CDR3 contains 15 residues. The J segment lost 1 base and the V segment lost 5 bases, leaving 8 bases of the junction unmatched.

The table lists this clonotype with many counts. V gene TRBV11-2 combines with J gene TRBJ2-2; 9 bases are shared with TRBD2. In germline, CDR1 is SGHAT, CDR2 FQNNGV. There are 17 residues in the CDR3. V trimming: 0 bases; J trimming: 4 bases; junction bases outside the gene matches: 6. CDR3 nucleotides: TGTGCCAGCAGCTTAGAGGTAGCGGGAGTGCTCACCGGGGAGCTGTTTTTT. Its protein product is CASSLEVAGVLTGELFF.

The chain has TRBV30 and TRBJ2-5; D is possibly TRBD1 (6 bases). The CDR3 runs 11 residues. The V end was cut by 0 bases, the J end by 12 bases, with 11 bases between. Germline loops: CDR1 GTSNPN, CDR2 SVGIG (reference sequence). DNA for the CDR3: TGTGCCTGGAGTGTAAACGGGGACAAGTACTTC. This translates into CAWSVNGDKYF.

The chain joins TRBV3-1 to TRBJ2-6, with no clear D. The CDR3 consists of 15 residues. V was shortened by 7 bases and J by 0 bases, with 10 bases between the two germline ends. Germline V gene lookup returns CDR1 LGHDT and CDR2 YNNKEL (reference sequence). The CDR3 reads CASTRSASGANVLTF. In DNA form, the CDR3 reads TGTGCCAGCACCCGCAGCGCCTCTGGGGCCAACGTCCTGACTTTC.

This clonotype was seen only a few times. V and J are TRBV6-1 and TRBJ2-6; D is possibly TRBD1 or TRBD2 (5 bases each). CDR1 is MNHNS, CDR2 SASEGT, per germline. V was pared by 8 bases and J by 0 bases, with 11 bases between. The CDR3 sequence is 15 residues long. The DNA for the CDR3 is TGTGCCAGCTTTCCGGGACGCTCTGGGGCCAACGTCCTGACTTTC. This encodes CASFPGRSGANVLTF.

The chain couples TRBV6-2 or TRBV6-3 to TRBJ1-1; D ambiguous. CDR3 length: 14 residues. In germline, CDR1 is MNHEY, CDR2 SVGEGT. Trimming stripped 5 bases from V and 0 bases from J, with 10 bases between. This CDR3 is CASSGRILNTEAFF. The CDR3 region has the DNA TGTGCCAGCAGTGGGCGTATACTGAACACTGAAGCTTTCTTT.

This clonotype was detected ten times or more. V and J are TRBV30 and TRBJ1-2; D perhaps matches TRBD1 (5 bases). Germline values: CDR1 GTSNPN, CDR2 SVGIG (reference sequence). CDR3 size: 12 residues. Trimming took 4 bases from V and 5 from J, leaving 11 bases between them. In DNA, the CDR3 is TGTGCCTGGACCCCTTCAGGGTATGGCTACACCTTC. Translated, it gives CAWTPSGYGYTF.

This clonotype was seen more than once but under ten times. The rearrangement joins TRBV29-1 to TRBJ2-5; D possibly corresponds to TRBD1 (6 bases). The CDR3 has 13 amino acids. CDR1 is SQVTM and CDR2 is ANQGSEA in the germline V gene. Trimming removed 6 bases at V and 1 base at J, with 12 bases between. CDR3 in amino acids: CSVLTGPQETQYF. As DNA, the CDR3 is TGCAGCGTCCTGACAGGACCCCAAGAGACCCAGTACTTC.

CDR3 sequence (DNA): TGTGCCAGCAGTCGAGGGCCAGAGACTAATGAAAAACTGTTTTTT. Translation gives CASSRGPETNEKLFF. The chain couples TRBV6-2 or TRBV6-3 to TRBJ1-4; D gene uncertain. Per germline, CDR1 MNHEY and CDR2 SVGEGT. There are 15 residues in the CDR3. V was cut by 5 bases and J by 2 bases, with 12 bases left in between.

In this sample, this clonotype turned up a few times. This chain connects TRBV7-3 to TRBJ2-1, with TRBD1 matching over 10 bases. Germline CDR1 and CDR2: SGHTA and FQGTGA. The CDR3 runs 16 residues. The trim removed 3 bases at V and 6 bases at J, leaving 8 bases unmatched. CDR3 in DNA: TGTGCCAGCAGCTTGAACCGGGACAGGGGTTTCAATGAGCAGTTCTTC. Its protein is CASSLNRDRGFNEQFF.

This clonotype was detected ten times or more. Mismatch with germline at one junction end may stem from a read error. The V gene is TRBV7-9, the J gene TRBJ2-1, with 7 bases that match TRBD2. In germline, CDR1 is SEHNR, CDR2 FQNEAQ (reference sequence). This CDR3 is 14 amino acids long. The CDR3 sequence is CASSPPLANNEQFF. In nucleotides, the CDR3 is TGCGCCAGCAGCCCGCCACTAGCGAACAATGAGCAGTTCTTC.

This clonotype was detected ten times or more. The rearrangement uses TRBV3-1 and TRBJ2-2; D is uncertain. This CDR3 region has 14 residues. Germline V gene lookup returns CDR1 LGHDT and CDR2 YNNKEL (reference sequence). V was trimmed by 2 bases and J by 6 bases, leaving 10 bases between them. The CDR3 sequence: CASSQTTVAGELFF. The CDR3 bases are TGTGCCAGCAGCCAAACTACAGTGGCCGGGGAGCTGTTTTTT.

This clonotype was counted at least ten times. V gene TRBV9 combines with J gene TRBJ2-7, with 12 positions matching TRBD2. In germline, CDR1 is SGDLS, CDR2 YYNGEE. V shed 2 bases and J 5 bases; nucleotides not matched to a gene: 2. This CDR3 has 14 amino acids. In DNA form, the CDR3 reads TGTGCCAGCAGCGTGACTAGCGGGAGCCACGAGCAGTACTTC. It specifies CASSVTSGSHEQYF. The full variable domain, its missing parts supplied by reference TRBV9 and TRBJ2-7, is DSGVTQTPKHLITATGQRVTLRCSPRSGDLSVYWYQQSLDQGLQFLIQYYNGEERAKGNILERFSAQQFPDLHSELNLSSLELGDSALYFCASSVTSGSHEQYFGPGTRLTVT.

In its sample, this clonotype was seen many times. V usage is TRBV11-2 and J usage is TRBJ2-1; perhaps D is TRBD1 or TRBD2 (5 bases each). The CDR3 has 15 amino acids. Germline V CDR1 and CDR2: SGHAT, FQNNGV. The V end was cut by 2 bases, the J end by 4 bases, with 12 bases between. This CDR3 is CASSLLGPAYNEQFF. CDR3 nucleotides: TGTGCCAGCAGCTTACTGGGACCGGCTTACAATGAGCAGTTCTTC.

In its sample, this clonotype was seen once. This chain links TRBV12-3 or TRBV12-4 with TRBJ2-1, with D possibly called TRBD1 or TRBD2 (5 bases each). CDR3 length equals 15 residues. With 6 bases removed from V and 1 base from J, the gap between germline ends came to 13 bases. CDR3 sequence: CASRRDALSYNEQFF. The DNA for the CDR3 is TGTGCCAGCAGACGGGACGCCTTATCCTACAATGAGCAGTTCTTC.

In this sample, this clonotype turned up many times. The CDR3 DNA reads TGTGCCAGCAGTTTATGGTCGGGGGCCCTAGGTGGCTACACCTTC. This sequence encodes CASSLWSGALGGYTF. The chain couples TRBV28 to TRBJ1-2, with D perhaps TRBD1 (6 bases). Germline CDR1 and CDR2: MDHEN and SYDVKM. CDR3 length: 15 residues. The V and J ends lost 0 bases and 7 bases respectively, with 15 bases between them.

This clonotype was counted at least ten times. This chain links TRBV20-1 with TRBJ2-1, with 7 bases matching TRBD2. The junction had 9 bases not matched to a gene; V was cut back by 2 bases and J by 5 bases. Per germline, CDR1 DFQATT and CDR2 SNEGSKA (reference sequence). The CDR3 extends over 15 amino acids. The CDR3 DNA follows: TGCAGTGCTAGATCCATGGGGGGGACCCACAATGAGCAGTTCTTC. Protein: CSARSMGGTHNEQFF.

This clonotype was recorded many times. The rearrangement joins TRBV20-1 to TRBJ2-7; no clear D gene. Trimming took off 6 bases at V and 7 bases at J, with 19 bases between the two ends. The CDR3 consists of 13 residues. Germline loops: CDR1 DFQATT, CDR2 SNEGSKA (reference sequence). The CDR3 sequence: CSARPGSRREQYF. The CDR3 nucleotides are TGCAGTGCCAGGCCCGGCAGCCGGCGGGAGCAGTACTTC.

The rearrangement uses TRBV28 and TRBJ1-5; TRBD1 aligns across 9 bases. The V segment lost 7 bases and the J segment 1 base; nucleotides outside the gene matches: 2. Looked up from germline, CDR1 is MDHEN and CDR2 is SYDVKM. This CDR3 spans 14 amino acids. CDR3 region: CASKDRGSNQPQHF. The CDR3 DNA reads TGTGCCAGCAAGGACAGGGGAAGCAATCAGCCCCAGCATTTT.

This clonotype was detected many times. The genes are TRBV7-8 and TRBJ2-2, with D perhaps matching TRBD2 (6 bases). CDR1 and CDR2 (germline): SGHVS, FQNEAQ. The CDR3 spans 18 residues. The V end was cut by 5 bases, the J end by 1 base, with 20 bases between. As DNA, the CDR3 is TGTGCCAGCAGCCTTCGGCGGGAAAACAGATTGAACACCGGGGAGCTGTTTTTT. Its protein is CASSLRRENRLNTGELFF.

DNA for the CDR3: TGTGCCAGCAGTTTCCCCCAGGGACAGAGTAGCAATCAGCCCCAGCATTTT. Protein: CASSFPQGQSSNQPQHF. The rearrangement joins TRBV12-3 or TRBV12-4 to TRBJ1-5; TRBD1 agrees at 7 bases. V lost 3 bases and J lost 0; bases outside the gene matches: 8. There are 17 residues in the CDR3.

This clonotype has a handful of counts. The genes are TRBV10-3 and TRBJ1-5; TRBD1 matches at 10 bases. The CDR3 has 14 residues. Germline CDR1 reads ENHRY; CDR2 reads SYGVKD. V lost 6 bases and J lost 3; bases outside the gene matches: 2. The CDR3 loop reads CAIRGQGNNQPQHF. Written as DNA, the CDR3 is TGTGCCATCAGGGGACAGGGGAACAATCAGCCCCAGCATTTT.

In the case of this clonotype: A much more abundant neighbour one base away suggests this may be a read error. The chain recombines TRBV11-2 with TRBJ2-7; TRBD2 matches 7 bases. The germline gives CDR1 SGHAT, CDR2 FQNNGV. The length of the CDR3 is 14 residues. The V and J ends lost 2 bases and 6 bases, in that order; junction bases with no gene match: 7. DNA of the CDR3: TGTGCCAGCAGCTTATCCGGGTCGGGGGGCGAGCAGTACTTC. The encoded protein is CASSLSGSGGEQYF.